This T cell receptor beta chain was identified during a study of T-cell reconstitution after alpha-beta-depleted transplantation in children. This clonotype was counted a few times. Library preparation (for TCRbeta) was performed with unique molecular identifiers. MiXCR, run by TCRdb on the PCR reads, gives a single entry per CDR3 protein. Among 170,000 or so distinct CDR3 sequences listed, around 7% were seen once. V gave up 5 bases and J gave up 5 bases; unmatched junction bases: 12. CDR1 is SGHTA, CDR2 FQGNSA, per germline. CDR3 size: 16 residues. Sequencing used PBMCs from the stem cell graft donor, obtained from the stem cell graft. This receptor was obtained from a human donor who donated a stem cell graft to a child with Wiskott-Aldrich syndrome. The chain is built from TRBV7-2 and TRBJ2-3, with 8 bases identical to TRBD2. The CDR3 spells CASSPAGGGRGDTQYF. The CDR3 bases are TGTGCCAGCAGCCCCGCGGGCGGGGGGCGAGGAGATACGCAGTATTTT.